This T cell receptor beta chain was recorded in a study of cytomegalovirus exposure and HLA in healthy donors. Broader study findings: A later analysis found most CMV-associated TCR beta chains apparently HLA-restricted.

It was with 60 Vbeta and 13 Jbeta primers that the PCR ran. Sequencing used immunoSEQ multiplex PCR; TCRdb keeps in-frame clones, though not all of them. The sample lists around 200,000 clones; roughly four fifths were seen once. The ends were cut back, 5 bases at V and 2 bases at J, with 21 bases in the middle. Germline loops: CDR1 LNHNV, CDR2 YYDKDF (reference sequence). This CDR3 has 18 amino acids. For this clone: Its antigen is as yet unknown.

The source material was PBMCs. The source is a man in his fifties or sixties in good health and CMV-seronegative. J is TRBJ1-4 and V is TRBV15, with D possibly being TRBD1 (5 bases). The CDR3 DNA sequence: TGTGCCACCAGCGCGGGGACGGGCAGCGGTGTCACTAATGAAAAACTGTTTTTT. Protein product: CATSAGTGSGVTNEKLFF.